This T cell receptor beta chain was identified in a study of human T cells and chemical hapten exposure. Time point given: patch test 1, 2 weeks after DPC sensitization. Described treatment: therapeutic diphenylcyclopropenone sensitization with weekly scalp DPC. TCRdb fed the RACE reads into MiXCR, producing one record per CDR3 protein. The repertoire holds 75,000 to 100,000 distinct CDR3 sequences, 9.5% to 15% seen once, with 2.1% in the top ten. This CDR3 has 15 amino acids. V trimming: 4 bases; J trimming: 4 bases; junction bases outside the gene matches: 9. Per germline, CDR1 MDHEN and CDR2 SYDVKM.

The genes are TRBV28 and TRBJ1-1; 7 positions agree with TRBD1. This sequence originates from a woman between 35 and 50 years old with alopecia areata. Some clones in this sample may be carry-over from other donors' samples. The material was whole blood, obtained in connection with sensitization to the hapten diphenylcyclopropenone (DPC). CDR3 nucleotides: TGTGCCAGCAGTTCCCCCCCGACAGGGAGCACTGAAGCTTTCTTT. Its translation: CASSSPPTGSTEAFF.